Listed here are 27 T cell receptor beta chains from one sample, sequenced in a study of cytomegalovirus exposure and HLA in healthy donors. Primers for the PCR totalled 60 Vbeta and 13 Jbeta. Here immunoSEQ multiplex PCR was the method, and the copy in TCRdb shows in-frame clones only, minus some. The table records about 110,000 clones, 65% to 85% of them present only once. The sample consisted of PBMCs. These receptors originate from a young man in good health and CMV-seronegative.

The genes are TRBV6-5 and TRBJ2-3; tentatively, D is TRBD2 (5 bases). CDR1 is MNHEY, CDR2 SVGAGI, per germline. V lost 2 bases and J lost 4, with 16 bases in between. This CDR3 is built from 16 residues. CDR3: CASSYGITGSSDTQYF. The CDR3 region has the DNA TGTGCCAGCAGTTACGGGATTACGGGAAGCTCAGATACGCAGTATTTT.

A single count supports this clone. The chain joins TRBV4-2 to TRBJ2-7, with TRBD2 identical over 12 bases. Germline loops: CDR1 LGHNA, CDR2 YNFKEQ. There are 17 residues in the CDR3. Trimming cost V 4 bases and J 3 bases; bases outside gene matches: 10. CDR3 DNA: TGTGCCAGCAGCCTCCTCCCCCGGACTAGCGGGAACTACGAGCAGTACTTC. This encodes CASSLLPRTSGNYEQYF.

The CDR3 protein is CASSLADRTYEQYF. The CDR3 DNA is TGTGCCAGCAGCTTGGCAGACAGGACCTACGAGCAGTACTTC. V gene TRBV5-6 combines with J gene TRBJ2-7; perhaps TRBD1 as D (6 bases). CDR1 and CDR2 from the germline V gene are SGHDT and YYEEEE. Deletions cut 0 bases from V and 2 bases from J, with 9 bases between. The CDR3 length is 14 residues.

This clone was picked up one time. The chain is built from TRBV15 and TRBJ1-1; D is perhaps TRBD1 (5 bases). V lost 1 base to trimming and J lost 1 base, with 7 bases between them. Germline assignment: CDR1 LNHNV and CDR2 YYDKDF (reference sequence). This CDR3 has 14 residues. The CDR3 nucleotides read TGTGCCACCAGCAGAGGGGGGGGGAACACTGAAGCTTTCTTT. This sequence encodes CATSRGGGNTEAFF.

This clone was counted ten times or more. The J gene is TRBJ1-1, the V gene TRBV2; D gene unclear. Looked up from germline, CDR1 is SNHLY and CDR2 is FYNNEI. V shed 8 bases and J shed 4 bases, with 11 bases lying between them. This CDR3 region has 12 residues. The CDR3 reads CASLREGTEAFF. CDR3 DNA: TGTGCCAGCCTGAGGGAAGGCACTGAAGCTTTCTTT.

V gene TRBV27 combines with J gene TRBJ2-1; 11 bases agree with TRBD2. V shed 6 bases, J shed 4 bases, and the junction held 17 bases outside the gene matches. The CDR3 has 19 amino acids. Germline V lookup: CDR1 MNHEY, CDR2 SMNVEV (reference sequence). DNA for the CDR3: TGTGCCAGCAGCCCCAATCATCACACTTCTAGCGGGAGGTACAATGAGCAGTTCTTC. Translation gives CASSPNHHTSSGRYNEQFF.

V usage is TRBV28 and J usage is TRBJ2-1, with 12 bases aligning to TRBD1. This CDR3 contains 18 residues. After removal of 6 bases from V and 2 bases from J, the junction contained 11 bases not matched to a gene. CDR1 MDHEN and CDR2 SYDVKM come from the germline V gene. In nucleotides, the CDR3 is TGTGCCAGCAGGCGCCGGGACAGGGGGCGATTAACCTACAATGAGCAGTTCTTC. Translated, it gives CASRRRDRGRLTYNEQFF.

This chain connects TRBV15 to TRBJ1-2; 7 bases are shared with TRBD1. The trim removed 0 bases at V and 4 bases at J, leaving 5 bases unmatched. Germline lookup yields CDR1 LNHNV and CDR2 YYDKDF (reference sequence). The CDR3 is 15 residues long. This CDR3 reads CATSRDRTGIYGYTF. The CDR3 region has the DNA TGTGCCACCAGCAGAGATAGGACAGGCATCTATGGCTACACCTTC.

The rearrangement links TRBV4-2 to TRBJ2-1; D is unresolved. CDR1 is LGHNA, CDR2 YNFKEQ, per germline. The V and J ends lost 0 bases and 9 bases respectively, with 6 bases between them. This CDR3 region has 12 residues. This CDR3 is CASSQDLGEQFF. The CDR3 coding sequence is TGTGCCAGCAGCCAAGATCTCGGTGAGCAGTTCTTC.

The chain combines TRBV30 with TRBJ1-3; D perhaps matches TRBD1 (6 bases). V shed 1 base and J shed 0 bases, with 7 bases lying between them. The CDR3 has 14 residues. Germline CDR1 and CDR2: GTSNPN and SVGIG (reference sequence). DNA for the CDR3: TGTGCCTGGAGTGACAGGGTCTCTGGAAACACCATATATTTT. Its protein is CAWSDRVSGNTIYF.

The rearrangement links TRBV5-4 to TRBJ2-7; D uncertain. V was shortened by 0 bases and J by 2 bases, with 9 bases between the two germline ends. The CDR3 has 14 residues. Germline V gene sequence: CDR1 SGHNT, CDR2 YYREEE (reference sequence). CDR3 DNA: TGTGCCAGCAGCTTGGGTGGCCGTACCTACGAGCAGTACTTC. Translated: CASSLGGRTYEQYF.

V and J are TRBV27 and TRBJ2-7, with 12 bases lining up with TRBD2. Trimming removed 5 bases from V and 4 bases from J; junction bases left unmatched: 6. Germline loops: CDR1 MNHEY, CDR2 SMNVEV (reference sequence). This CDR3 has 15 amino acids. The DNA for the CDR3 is TGTGCCAGCAGTCAGACTAGCGGGAGCTCTTACGAGCAGTACTTC. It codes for CASSQTSGSSYEQYF.

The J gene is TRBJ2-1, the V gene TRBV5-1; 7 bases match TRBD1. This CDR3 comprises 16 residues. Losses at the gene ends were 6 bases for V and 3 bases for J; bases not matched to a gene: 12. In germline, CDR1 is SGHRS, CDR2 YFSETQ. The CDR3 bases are TGCGCCAGCACCCCCACCAGGGACAGATACTACAATGAGCAGTTCTTC. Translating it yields CASTPTRDRYYNEQFF.

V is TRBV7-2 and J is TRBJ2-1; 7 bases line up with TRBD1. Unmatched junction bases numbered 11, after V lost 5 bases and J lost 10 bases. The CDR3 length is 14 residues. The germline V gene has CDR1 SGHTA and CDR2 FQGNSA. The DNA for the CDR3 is TGTGCCAGCAGCACCCAGACAGGGTCGGAGGAGCAGTTCTTC. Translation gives CASSTQTGSEEQFF.

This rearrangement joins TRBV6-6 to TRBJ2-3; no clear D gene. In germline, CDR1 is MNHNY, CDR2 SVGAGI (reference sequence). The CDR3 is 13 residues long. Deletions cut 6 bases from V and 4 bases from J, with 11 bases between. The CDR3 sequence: CASRGDPADTQYF. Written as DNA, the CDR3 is TGTGCCAGCAGAGGAGACCCGGCAGATACGCAGTATTTT.

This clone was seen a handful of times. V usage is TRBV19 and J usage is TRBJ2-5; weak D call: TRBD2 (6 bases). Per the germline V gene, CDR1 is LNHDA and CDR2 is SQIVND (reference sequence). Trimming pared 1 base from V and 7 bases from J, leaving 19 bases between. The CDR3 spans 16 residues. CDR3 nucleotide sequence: TGTGCCAGTAGTATAGCCGCGGAGGGGCCCCACGGGACCCAGTACTTC. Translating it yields CASSIAAEGPHGTQYF.

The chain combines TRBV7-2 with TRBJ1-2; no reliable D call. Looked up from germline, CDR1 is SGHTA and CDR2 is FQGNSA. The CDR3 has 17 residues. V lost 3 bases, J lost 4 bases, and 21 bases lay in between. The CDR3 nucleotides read TGTGCCAGCAGCTTCCAATCATCCCTCAGGCAAACCTATGGCTACACCTTC. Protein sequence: CASSFQSSLRQTYGYTF. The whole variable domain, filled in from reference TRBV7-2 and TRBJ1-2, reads GAGVSQSPSNKVTEKGKDVELRCDPISGHTALYWYRQSLGQGLEFLIYFQGNSAPDKSGLPSDRFSAERTGGSVSTLTIQRTQQEDSAVYLCASSFQSSLRQTYGYTFGSGTRLTVV.

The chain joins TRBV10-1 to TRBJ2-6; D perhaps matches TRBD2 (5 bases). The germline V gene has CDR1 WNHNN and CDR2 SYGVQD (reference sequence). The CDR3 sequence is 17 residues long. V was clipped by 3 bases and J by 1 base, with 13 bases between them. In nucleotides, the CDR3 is TGCGCCAGCAGTGACCACGGACTTTCTTCTGGGGCCAACGTCCTGACTTTC. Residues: CASSDHGLSSGANVLTF.

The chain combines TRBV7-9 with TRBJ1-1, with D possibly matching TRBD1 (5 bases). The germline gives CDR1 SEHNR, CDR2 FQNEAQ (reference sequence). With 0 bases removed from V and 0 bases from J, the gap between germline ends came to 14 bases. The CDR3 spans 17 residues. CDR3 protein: CASSLANDRTMNTEAFF. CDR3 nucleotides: TGTGCCAGCAGCTTAGCCAACGACAGAACAATGAACACTGAAGCTTTCTTT.

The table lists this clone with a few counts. CDR3: CAWSAGVGDGYTF. CDR3 DNA sequence: TGTGCCTGGAGCGCGGGGGTAGGCGATGGCTACACCTTC. V gene TRBV30 combines with J gene TRBJ1-2, with TRBD1 as a possible D gene (5 bases). Trimming stripped 3 bases from V and 6 bases from J, with 14 bases between. Germline-derived CDR1 and CDR2 are GTSNPN and SVGIG (reference sequence). The CDR3 loop spans 13 amino acids. The whole variable domain, remainder taken from reference TRBV30 and TRBJ1-2, is SQTIHQWPATLVQPVGSPLSLECTVEGTSNPNLYWYRQAAGRGLQLLFYSVGIGQISSEVPQNLSASRPQDRQFILSSKKLLLSDSGFYLCAWSAGVGDGYTFGSGTRLTVV.

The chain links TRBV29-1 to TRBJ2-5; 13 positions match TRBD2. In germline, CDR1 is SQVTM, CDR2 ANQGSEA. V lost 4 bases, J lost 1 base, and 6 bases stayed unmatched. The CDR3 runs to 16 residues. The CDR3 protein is CSVAWGLAGSQETQYF. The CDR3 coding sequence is TGCAGCGTTGCTTGGGGACTAGCGGGATCCCAAGAGACCCAGTACTTC.

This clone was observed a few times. This CDR3 reads CASSHFPGQGSYEQYF. For the CDR3, the DNA is TGTGCCAGCAGCCATTTTCCGGGACAGGGCTCCTACGAGCAGTACTTC. The chain recombines TRBV13 with TRBJ2-7; TRBD1 matches 9 bases. This CDR3 contains 16 residues. Germline assignment: CDR1 PRHDT and CDR2 FYEKMQ (reference sequence). With V trimmed by 5 bases and J by 0 bases, 8 bases remained unmatched.

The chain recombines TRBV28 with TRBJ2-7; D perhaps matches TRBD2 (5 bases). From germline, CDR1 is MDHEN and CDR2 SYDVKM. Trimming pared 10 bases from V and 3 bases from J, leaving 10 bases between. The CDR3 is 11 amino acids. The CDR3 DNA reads TGTGCCATCCTACGGGGCTACGAGCAGTACTTC. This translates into CAILRGYEQYF.

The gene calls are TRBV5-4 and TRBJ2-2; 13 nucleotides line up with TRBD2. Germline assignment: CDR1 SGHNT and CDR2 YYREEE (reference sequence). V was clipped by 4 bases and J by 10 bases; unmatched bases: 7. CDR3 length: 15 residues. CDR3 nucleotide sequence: TGTGCCAGCAGCAGGCGCACTAGCGGGAGGGCGGAGCTGTTTTTT. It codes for CASSRRTSGRAELFF.

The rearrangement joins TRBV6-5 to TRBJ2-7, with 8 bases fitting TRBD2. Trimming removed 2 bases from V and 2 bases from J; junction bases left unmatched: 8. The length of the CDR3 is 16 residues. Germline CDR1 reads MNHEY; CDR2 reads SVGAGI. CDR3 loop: CASSYVKGLGPYEQYF. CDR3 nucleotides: TGTGCCAGCAGTTACGTGAAGGGACTAGGACCCTACGAGCAGTACTTC.

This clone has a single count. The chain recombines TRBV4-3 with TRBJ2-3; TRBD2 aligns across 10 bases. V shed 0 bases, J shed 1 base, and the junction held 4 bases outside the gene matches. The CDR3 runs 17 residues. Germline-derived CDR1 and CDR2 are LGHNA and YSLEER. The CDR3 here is CASSQEGTSVGTDTQYF. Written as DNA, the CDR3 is TGCGCCAGCAGCCAAGAAGGGACTAGCGTGGGCACAGATACGCAGTATTTT.

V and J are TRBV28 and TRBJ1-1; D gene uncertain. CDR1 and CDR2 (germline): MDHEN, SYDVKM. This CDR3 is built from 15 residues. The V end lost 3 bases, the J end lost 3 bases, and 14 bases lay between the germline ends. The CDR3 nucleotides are TGTGCCAGCAGTTTTATAGGAGGACGGTACACTGAAGCTTTCTTT. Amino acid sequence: CASSFIGGRYTEAFF.